This note documents a single T cell receptor beta chain sequence. This sample is part of a study of cytomegalovirus exposure and HLA in healthy donors. The PCR had 60 Vbeta and 13 Jbeta primers. Sequenced by immunoSEQ multiplex PCR; TCRdb stores in-frame clones only, minus some. Its clone listing holds 130,000 or so clones. Germline CDR1 SGHTA, CDR2 FQGNSA. This CDR3 spans 14 amino acids. The V and J ends lost 3 bases and 0 bases respectively, with 8 bases between them. This clonotype originated in a woman between 40 and 50 years old in good health and CMV-seronegative. The rearrangement links TRBV7-2 to TRBJ1-2, with D tentatively TRBD1 (6 bases). The sample comprised PBMCs. The DNA of the CDR3 is TGTGCCAGCAGCTTGGACAGTACTAACTATGGCTACACCTTC. It specifies CASSLDSTNYGYTF.